The TCR beta chain described here comes from a study of glioma-infiltrating T cells after dendritic cell vaccination. Findings and caveats of the study: Estimated pretreatment TIL content predicted outcome after dendritic cell vaccination.

Details on this clone: Its target is not known.

Amplification used 60 V beta primers and 13 J beta primers. Clones were sequenced by immunoSEQ multiplex PCR, and TCRdb holds only the in-frame ones, with some missing. The table lists over 55,000 clones, about 86% of them singletons. PBMC were collected before vaccination, two weeks after the third vaccination, and at progression. The receptor comes from a human donor with glioblastoma. The sequencing used blood, collected before dendritic cell vaccination.

CDR3 in DNA: TGTGCCAGCAGCGTAGACCTAGCGGGGGATCAGTACTTC. Translated, it gives CASSVDLAGDQYF. The chain has TRBV9 and TRBJ2-7, with 10 nucleotides matching TRBD2. Germline assignment: CDR1 SGDLS and CDR2 YYNGEE. The CDR3 extends over 13 amino acids. V dropped 0 bases and J dropped 10; count of bases not matched to a gene: 4.